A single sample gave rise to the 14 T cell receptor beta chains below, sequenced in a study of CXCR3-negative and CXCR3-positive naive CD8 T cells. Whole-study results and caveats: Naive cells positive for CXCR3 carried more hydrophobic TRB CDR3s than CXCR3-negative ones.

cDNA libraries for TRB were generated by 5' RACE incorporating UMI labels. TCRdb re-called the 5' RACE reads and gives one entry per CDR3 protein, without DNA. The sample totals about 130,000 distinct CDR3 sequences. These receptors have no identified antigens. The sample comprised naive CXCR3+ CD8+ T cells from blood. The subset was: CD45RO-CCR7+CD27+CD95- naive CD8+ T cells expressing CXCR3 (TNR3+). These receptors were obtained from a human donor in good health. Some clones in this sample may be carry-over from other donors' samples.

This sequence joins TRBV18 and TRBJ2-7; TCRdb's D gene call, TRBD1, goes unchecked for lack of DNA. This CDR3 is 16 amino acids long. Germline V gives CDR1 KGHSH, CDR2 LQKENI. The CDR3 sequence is CASSPSEEWGIYEQYF.

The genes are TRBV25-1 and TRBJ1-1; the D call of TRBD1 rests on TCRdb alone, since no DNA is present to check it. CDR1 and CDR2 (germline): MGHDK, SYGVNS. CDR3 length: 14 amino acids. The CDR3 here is CASRPQGEDTEAFF.

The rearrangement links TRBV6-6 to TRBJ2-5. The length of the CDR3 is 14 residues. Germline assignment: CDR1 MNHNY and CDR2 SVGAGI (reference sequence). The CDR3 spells CASSYAGNQETQYF.

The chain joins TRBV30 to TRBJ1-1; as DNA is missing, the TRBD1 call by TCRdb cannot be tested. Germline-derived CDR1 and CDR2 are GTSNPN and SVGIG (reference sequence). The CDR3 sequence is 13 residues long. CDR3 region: CAWSPGPNTEAFF.

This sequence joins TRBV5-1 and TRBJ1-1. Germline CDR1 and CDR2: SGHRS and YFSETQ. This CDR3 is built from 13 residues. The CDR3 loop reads CASSRVGNTEAFF.

This CDR3 is CASSQDSSYTEAFF. The genes are TRBV4-1 and TRBJ1-1. The CDR3 covers 14 residues. The germline gives CDR1 MGHRA, CDR2 YSYEKL.

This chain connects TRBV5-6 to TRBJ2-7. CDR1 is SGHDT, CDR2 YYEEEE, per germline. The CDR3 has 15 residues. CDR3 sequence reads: CASSLSRERSYEQYF.

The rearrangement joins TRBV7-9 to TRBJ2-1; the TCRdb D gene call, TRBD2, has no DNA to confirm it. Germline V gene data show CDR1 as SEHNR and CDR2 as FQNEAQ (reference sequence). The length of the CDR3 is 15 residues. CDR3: CASTPDPASYNEQFF.

CDR3 in amino acids: CSVDGTSGRGISYNEQFF. The rearrangement joins TRBV29-1 to TRBJ2-1; TCRdb picks TRBD2, but there is no DNA to check that call. Germline CDR1 reads SQVTM; CDR2 reads ANQGSEA. This CDR3 has 18 residues.

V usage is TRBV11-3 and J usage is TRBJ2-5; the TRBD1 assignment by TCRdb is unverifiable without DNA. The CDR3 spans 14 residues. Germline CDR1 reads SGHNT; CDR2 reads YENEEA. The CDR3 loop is CASSLDDRPETQYF.

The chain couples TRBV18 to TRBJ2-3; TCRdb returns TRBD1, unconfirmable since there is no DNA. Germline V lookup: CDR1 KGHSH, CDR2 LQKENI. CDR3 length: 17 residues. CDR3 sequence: CASSSAYRDKSTDTQYF.

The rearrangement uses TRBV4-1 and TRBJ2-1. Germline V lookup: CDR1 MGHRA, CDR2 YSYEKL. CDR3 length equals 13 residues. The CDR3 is CASSQGTSNEQFF.

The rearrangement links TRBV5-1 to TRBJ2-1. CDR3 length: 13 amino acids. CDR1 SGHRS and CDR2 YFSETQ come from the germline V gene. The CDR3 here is CASSLTIGNEQFF.

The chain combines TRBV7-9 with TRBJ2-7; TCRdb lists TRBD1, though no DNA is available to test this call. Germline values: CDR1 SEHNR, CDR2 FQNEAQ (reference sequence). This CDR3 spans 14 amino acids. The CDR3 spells CASRRTGGDYEQYF. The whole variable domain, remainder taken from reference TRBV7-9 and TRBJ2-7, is DTGVSQNPRHKITKRGQNVTFRCDPISEHNRLYWYRQTLGQGPEFLTYFQNEAQLEKSRLLSDRFSAERPKGSFSTLEIQRTEQGDSAMYLCASRRTGGDYEQYFGPGTRLTVT.